These 9 T cell receptor beta chains originate from one sample sequenced in a study of T cell responses to AZD1222 COVID-19 vaccine. TCRdb keeps only in-frame clones here, not all; method: immunoSEQ multiplex PCR. This sample has approximately 120,000 clones, with roughly nine tenths found just once. This material consisted of peripheral blood, taken on day 0 of AZD1222 vaccination. All receptors come from an adult in good health.

The chain is built from TRBV27 and TRBJ2-7; D uncertain. The V end was cut by 2 bases, the J end by 0 bases, with 20 bases between. The CDR3 sequence is 18 residues long. Germline V gene data show CDR1 as MNHEY and CDR2 as SMNVEV (reference sequence). Written as DNA, the CDR3 is TGTGCCAGCAGTTTAAGAGTCGGTGGGCATCTGAGCTCCTACGAGCAGTACTTC. It translates to CASSLRVGGHLSSYEQYF.

The chain couples TRBV5-6 to TRBJ2-7; the D is unclear. CDR3 length equals 12 residues. V lost 3 bases to trimming and J lost 4 bases, with 8 bases between them. CDR1 and CDR2 from the germline V gene are SGHDT and YYEEEE. The CDR3 coding sequence is TGTGCCAGCAGCTACGGTCGGTACGAGCAGTACTTC. This encodes CASSYGRYEQYF.

The V call is TRBV7-2, the J call TRBJ1-2; no clear D. The CDR3 extends over 14 amino acids. The V and J ends lost 4 bases and 8 bases respectively, with 17 bases between them. In germline, CDR1 is SGHTA, CDR2 FQGNSA. CDR3 bases: TGTGCCAGCAGCTCAACCGGGCCCCATCGGGGCTACACCTTC. Translating it yields CASSSTGPHRGYTF.

The chain employs TRBV2 and TRBJ2-1, with D possibly matching TRBD2 (6 bases). Germline V CDR1 and CDR2: SNHLY, FYNNEI. V was cut by 4 bases and J by 10 bases, with 14 bases left in between. The CDR3 is made up of 13 amino acids. CDR3 DNA: TGTGCCAGCAGTGGAGGCCCGGAGGGGGAGCAGTTCTTC. Residues: CASSGGPEGEQFF.

The CDR3 DNA reads TGTGCCAGCACCAAGGGAATGGGACCCAGCTCCTACGAGCAGTACTTC. Amino acid sequence: CASTKGMGPSSYEQYF. This chain links TRBV2 with TRBJ2-7; D may match TRBD1 or TRBD2 (5 bases each). The CDR3 loop spans 16 amino acids. Germline CDR1 reads SNHLY; CDR2 reads FYNNEI. V was clipped by 7 bases and J by 0 bases, with 19 bases between them.

The chain has TRBV4-3 and TRBJ1-4, with 8 nucleotides matching TRBD1. Trimming removed 4 bases from V and 7 bases from J; junction bases left unmatched: 2. Germline V CDR1 and CDR2: LGHNA, YSLEER. The CDR3 sequence is 13 residues long. The DNA of the CDR3 is TGCGCCAGCAGCCGAGACAGGGGTGAAAAACTGTTTTTT. It yields the protein CASSRDRGEKLFF.

J is TRBJ1-2 and V is TRBV5-6; D may be TRBD1 (5 bases). Trimming left V 0 bases short and J 3 bases short, with 9 bases between. The length of the CDR3 is 14 residues. The germline V gene encodes CDR1 SGHDT and CDR2 YYEEEE. The CDR3 DNA is TGTGCCAGCAGCTTGGGAGGGGTCCACTATGGCTACACCTTC. As protein: CASSLGGVHYGYTF. The entire variable domain, with the rest obtained from reference TRBV5-6 and TRBJ1-2, is as follows: DAGVTQSPTHLIKTRGQQVTLRCSPKSGHDTVSWYQQALGQGPQFIFQYYEEEERQRGNFPDRFSGHQFPNYSSELNVNALLLGDSALYLCASSLGGVHYGYTFGSGTRLTVV.

This chain links TRBV6-6 with TRBJ1-2, with 8 bases lining up with TRBD1. The ends lost 8 bases at V and 8 bases at J; junction bases unmatched: 10. Germline CDR1 MNHNY, CDR2 SVGAGI (reference sequence). CDR3 length: 13 residues. The CDR3 sequence: CASRLTGDFGYTF. CDR3 nucleotide sequence: TGTGCCAGCCGCTTGACAGGGGACTTCGGCTACACCTTC.

The V and J genes are TRBV5-1 and TRBJ2-7; D gene unclear. Looked up from germline, CDR1 is SGHRS and CDR2 is YFSETQ. V was shortened by 6 bases and J by 6 bases, with 19 bases between the two germline ends. The CDR3 runs to 14 residues. Here the CDR3 reads CASTPGTSTGEQYF. The CDR3 nucleotides read TGCGCCAGCACCCCGGGTACTTCCACGGGCGAGCAGTACTTC.